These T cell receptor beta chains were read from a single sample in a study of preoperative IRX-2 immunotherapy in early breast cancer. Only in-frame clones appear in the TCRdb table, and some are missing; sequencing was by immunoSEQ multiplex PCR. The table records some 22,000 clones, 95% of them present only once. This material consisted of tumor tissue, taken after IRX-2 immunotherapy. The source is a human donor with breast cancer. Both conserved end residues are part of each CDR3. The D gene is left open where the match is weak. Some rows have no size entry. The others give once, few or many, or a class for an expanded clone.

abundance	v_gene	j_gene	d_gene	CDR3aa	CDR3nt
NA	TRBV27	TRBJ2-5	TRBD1	CASRRQGRETQYF	TGTGCCAGCCGTCGACAGGGACGGGAGACCCAGTACTTC
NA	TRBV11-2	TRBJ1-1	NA	CASSLKPFGNTEAFF	TGTGCCAGCAGCTTAAAGCCCTTCGGGAACACTGAAGCTTTCTTT
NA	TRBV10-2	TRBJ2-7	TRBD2	CASSGLGTSGYEQYF	TGCGCCAGCAGTGGCCTTGGGACTAGCGGGTACGAGCAGTACTTC
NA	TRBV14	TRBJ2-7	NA	CASSQVRSYEQYF	TGTGCCAGCAGCCAAGTCCGCTCCTACGAGCAGTACTTC
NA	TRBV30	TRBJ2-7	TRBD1	CAWSLGQLLQYF	TGTGCCTGGAGTCTGGGACAGTTACTTCAGTACTTC
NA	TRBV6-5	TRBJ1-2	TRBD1	CASSYQGAHYGYTF	TGTGCCAGCAGTTACCAGGGGGCCCACTATGGCTACACCTTC
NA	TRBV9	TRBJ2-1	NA	CASSEGRGALNEQFF	TGTGCCAGCAGCGAGGGGAGGGGGGCCCTCAATGAGCAGTTCTTC
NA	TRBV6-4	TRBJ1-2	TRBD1	CASSPGTGNYGYTF	TGTGCCAGCAGTCCCGGGACAGGGAACTATGGCTACACCTTC
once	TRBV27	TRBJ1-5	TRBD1	CASSTFGQGASQPQHF	TGTGCCAGCAGTACTTTCGGACAGGGGGCAAGTCAGCCCCAGCATTTT
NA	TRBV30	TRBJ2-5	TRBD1	CACTRQGTNKETQYF	TGTGCCTGTACTAGACAGGGGACGAATAAAGAGACCCAGTACTTC
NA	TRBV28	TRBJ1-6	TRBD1	CASSSGTANSPLHF	TGTGCCAGCAGTTCCGGGACAGCCAATTCACCCCTCCACTTT
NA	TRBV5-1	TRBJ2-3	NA	CASCPRAERCTDTQYF	TGCGCCAGCTGCCCTCGAGCCGAAAGATGCACAGATACGCAGTATTTT
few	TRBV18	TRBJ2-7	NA	CASSPQGNGEQYF	TGTGCCAGCTCTCCTCAGGGTAATGGCGAGCAGTACTTC
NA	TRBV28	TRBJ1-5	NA	CASSFPQPQHF	TGTGCCAGCAGTTTCCCTCAGCCCCAGCATTTT
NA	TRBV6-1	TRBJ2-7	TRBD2	CASSEGLAATYEQYF	TGTGCCAGCAGTGAAGGCCTAGCGGCAACCTACGAGCAGTACTTC
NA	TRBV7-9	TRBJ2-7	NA	CASSFPLDREGYEQYF	TGTGCCAGCAGCTTCCCTCTCGACAGGGAGGGGTACGAGCAGTACTTC
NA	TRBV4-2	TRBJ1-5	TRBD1	CASSPSDRGDQPQHF	TGTGCCAGCAGCCCATCGGACAGGGGGGACCAGCCCCAGCATTTT
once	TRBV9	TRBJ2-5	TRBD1	CASSSTGTGEETQYF	TGTGCCAGCAGCTCCACCGGGACAGGGGAAGAGACCCAGTACTTC
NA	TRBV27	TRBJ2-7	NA	CASSPRAHYEQYF	TGTGCCAGCAGCCCTCGCGCCCACTACGAGCAGTACTTC
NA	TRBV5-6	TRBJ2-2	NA	CASSFWSGTGELFF	TGTGCCAGCAGCTTCTGGTCTGGAACCGGGGAGCTGTTTTTT
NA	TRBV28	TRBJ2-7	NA	CASSPLGGTVYEQYF	TGTGCCAGCAGCCCCCTCGGGGGGACAGTCTACGAGCAGTACTTC
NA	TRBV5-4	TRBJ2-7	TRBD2	CASSVSGLASYEQYF	TGTGCCAGCAGCGTGAGTGGACTAGCGTCCTACGAGCAGTACTTC
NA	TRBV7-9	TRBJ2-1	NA	CASRGPSWEFF	TGTGCCAGCAGAGGACCCTCCTGGGAGTTCTTC
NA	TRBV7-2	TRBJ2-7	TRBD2	CASSPGGSLYEQYF	TGTGCCAGCAGCCCCGGGGGGTCACTCTACGAGCAGTACTTC
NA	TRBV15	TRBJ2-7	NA	CATSRGTGPTRIEQYF	TGTGCCACCAGCAGAGGAACAGGACCGACTCGTATCGAGCAGTACTTC
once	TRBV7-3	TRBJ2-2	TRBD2	CASSFGGDGELFF	TGTGCCAGCAGCTTCGGGGGGGACGGGGAGCTGTTTTTT
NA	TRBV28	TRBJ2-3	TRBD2	CASKARGGPDTQYF	TGTGCCAGCAAGGCACGGGGAGGGCCAGATACGCAGTATTTT
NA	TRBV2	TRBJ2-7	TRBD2	CASSELASGGYEQYF	TGTGCCAGCAGTGAACTTGCTAGCGGGGGCTACGAGCAGTACTTC
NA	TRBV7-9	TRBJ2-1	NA	CASSPPRGNEQFF	TGTGCCAGCAGCCCCCCGAGGGGAAATGAGCAGTTCTTC
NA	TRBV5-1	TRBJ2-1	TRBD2	CASKEVRTGLAGENEQFF	TGCGCCAGCAAGGAGGTCAGAACGGGACTAGCGGGAGAAAATGAGCAGTTCTTC
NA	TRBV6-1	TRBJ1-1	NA	CASRPGGINTEAFF	TGTGCCAGCAGGCCGGGTGGGATTAACACTGAAGCTTTCTTT
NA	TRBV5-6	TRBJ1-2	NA	CASSLMGGRAYDGYTF	TGTGCCAGCAGCTTGATGGGGGGCAGGGCTTATGATGGCTACACCTTC
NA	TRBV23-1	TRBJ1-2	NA	CASSPLHSYGYTF	TGCGCCAGCAGTCCCTTACACAGTTATGGCTACACCTTC
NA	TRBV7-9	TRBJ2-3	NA	CASSSNHLDTQYF	TGTGCCAGCAGCTCGAACCATTTAGATACGCAGTATTTT
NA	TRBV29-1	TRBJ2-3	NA	CSVEWGQPSTDTQYF	TGCAGCGTTGAATGGGGGCAGCCTAGCACAGATACGCAGTATTTT
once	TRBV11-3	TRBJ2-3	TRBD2	CASAHGGGTDTQYF	TGTGCCAGCGCTCACGGCGGGGGAACAGATACGCAGTATTTT
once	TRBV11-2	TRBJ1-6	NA	CASSPHDVRSYNSPLHF	TGTGCCAGCAGCCCCCACGACGTTAGGTCCTATAATTCACCCCTCCACTTT
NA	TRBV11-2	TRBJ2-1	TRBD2	CASSWGLEFEQFF	TGTGCCAGCAGCTGGGGACTAGAGTTTGAGCAGTTCTTC
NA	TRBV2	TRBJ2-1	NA	CASFTPSSYNEQFF	TGTGCCAGCTTTACGCCCTCAAGCTACAATGAGCAGTTCTTC
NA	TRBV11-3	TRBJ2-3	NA	CASSPQAGGPTDTQYF	TGTGCCAGCAGCCCCCAAGCGGGCGGTCCAACAGATACGCAGTATTTT
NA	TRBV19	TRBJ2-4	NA	CASSIKNIQYF	TGTGCCAGTAGTATCAAAAACATTCAGTACTTC
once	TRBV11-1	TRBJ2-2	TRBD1	CASSFQQGATGELFF	TGTGCCAGCAGCTTCCAACAGGGGGCCACCGGGGAGCTGTTTTTT
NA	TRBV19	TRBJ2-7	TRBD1	CASSSAGTAGYEQYF	TGTGCCAGTAGTTCGGCTGGGACAGCCGGCTACGAGCAGTACTTC
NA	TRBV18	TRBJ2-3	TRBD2	CASKYTTSYTDTQYF	TGTGCCAGCAAATACACGACTAGCTACACAGATACGCAGTATTTT